The rows below give T cell receptor beta chains drawn from one sample of a study of human T cells and chemical hapten exposure. TCRdb used MiXCR to reprocess the RACE reads, holding one entry per CDR3 protein. The table has roughly 40,000 distinct CDR3 sequences, around 8.9% seen once; the top ten hold approximately 15%. Source: whole blood, taken in connection with sensitization to the hapten diphenylcyclopropenone (DPC). The receptors were gathered from a woman aged 40-49 years with alopecia areata. Some clones in this sample may be carry-over from other donors' samples. The CDR3 runs from the conserved cysteine through the conserved F or W. A D gene is named only where the DNA matches it firmly. The size of a clone is reported for some rows only, either as once, few or many, or as a class for expanded clones.

V gene	clone size	J gene	D gene	CDR3 protein	CDR3 DNA
TRBV4-1	many	TRBJ2-7	.	CASSQDEGLEQYF	TGCGCCAGCAGCCAAGACGAGGGCCTCGAGCAGTACTTC
TRBV11-2	.	TRBJ2-4	TRBD2	CASSPVVAGGRYF	TGTGCCAGCAGCCCCGTAGTAGCGGGGGGGCGGTACTTC
TRBV18	many	TRBJ1-2	.	CASSPGQSLYGYTF	TGTGCCAGCTCACCTGGACAGTCTCTCTATGGCTACACCTTC
TRBV12-3/TRBV12-4	few	TRBJ1-3	.	CASSIRGGGGNTIYF	TGTGCCAGCAGCATACGGGGGGGCGGTGGAAACACCATATATTTT
TRBV19	many	TRBJ2-1	TRBD2	CASSRASGGGYNEQFF	TGTGCCAGTAGTAGAGCTAGCGGGGGGGGCTACAATGAGCAGTTCTTC
TRBV5-5	many	TRBJ1-4	.	CASSLGTGTVEKLFF	TGTGCCAGCAGCTTGGGGACCGGGACGGTTGAAAAACTGTTTTTT
TRBV6-4	many	TRBJ2-3	TRBD2	CASSASGGADTQYF	TGTGCCAGCAGTGCTAGCGGGGGGGCCGATACGCAGTATTTT
TRBV11-1	many	TRBJ2-1	TRBD2	CASMTGTSGGAVNEQFF	TGTGCCAGCATGACCGGGACTAGCGGGGGGGCCGTAAATGAGCAGTTCTTC
TRBV20-1	few	TRBJ1-3	.	CSPSSGNTIYF	TGCAGTCCTAGCTCTGGAAACACCATATATTTT
TRBV12-5	.	TRBJ1-4	TRBD1	CASGFRTGDHEKLFF	TGTGCTAGTGGTTTCAGGACAGGAGACCATGAAAAACTGTTTTTT
TRBV10-3	many	TRBJ2-2	.	CAISPGRVNTGELFF	TGTGCCATCAGCCCCGGCAGGGTGAACACCGGGGAGCTGTTTTTT
TRBV6-4	many	TRBJ1-1	.	CASSVAGGATEAFF	TGTGCCAGCAGTGTCGCTGGAGGCGCCACTGAAGCTTTCTTT
TRBV9	many	TRBJ1-4	.	CASSVDWDEKLFF	TGTGCCAGCAGCGTAGACTGGGATGAAAAACTGTTTTTT
TRBV7-8	many	TRBJ2-3	.	CASSSGTFSTDTQYF	TGTGCCAGCAGCTCTGGTACTTTTAGCACAGATACGCAGTATTTT
TRBV5-6	.	TRBJ2-4	.	CASSLWLSGDLAKNIQYF	TGTGCCAGCAGCCTGTGGTTATCGGGGGATCTTGCCAAAAACATTCAGTACTTC
TRBV18	many	TRBJ2-1	.	CASSRKRVDEQFF	TGTGCCAGCTCACGGAAAAGGGTCGATGAGCAGTTCTTC